The 30 T cell receptor beta chains given below trace back to one sample, sequenced in a study of vaccination and CD4 T cells after COVID-19 (dated by TCRdb to between 2021 and 2024). The sample's time point label is to be understood as: late sampling 161 to 241 days after vaccination in three convalescent patients. What this sample's treatment or condition label stands for: 10-day PBMC culture with coronavirus spike peptide pools or control peptides (ViraFEST assay). Libraries were prepared through PCR. Sequencer: Illumina iSeq 100. DNA from cultured CD4+ T cells underwent TCR sequencing with the Oncomine TCR Beta short-read assay at the Johns Hopkins FTIC core. The public reads were reprocessed in TCRdb via fastp at Q25 and MiXCR, keeping in-frame beta chains. Every entry covers one CDR3 protein and lists the most common genes and DNA from its rows. Within this sample are approximately 23,000 distinct CDR3 sequences, with approximately 38% of them counted one time only. The ten largest account for approximately 30% of the sample.

Their recognized antigens are unknown. This material consisted of CD4+ T cells from blood, cultured in vitro, taken about 7 months after SARS-CoV-2 vaccination. The receptors shown here come from a human donor who had recovered from COVID-19.

The chain employs TRBV29-1 and TRBJ1-1; 7 bases line up with TRBD1. This CDR3 has 12 residues. The J segment lost 7 bases and the V segment lost 6 bases, leaving 8 bases of the junction unmatched. CDR1 and CDR2 (germline): SQVTM, ANQGSEA. CDR3 sequence reads: CSVGGWDSEAFF. The CDR3 nucleotides are TGCAGCGTAGGTGGGTGGGACAGTGAAGCTTTCTTT. Variable domain in full (rest from reference TRBV29-1 and TRBJ1-1): SAVISQKPSRDICQRGTSLTIQCQVDSQVTMMFWYRQQPGQSLTLIATANQGSEATYESGFVIDKFPISRPNLTFSTLTVSNMSPEDSSIYLCSVGGWDSEAFFGQGTRLTVV.

CDR3 sequence (DNA): TGTGCCAGTAGAGGTACGCTGAACACAGATACGCAGTATTTT. Its protein product is CASRGTLNTDTQYF. The chain employs TRBV19 and TRBJ2-3; D uncertain. The CDR3 extends over 14 amino acids. Deletions cut 6 bases from V and 2 bases from J, with 12 bases between. Germline CDR1 LNHDA, CDR2 SQIVND (reference sequence).

The chain employs TRBV6-2 or TRBV6-3 and TRBJ1-1, with 10 bases matching TRBD1. V was pared by 8 bases and J by 8 bases, with 14 bases of the junction left unmatched. Per germline, CDR1 MNHEY and CDR2 SVGEGT. CDR3 length: 15 amino acids. The CDR3 protein is CASVDIEGQGMEAFF. The CDR3 coding sequence is TGTGCCAGCGTGGATATTGAGGGACAGGGGATGGAAGCTTTCTTT.

The chain couples TRBV7-9 to TRBJ2-7; 8 bases line up with TRBD2. This CDR3 has 15 amino acids. The ends lost 3 bases at V and 3 bases at J; junction bases unmatched: 7. Germline assignment: CDR1 SEHNR and CDR2 FQNEAQ (reference sequence). The CDR3 here is CASSFGREDSYEQYF. CDR3 nucleotides: TGTGCCAGCAGCTTCGGGCGGGAGGATAGCTACGAGCAGTACTTC.

V and J are TRBV20-1 and TRBJ2-1, with a possible D match to TRBD1 (6 bases). V lost 0 bases to trimming and J lost 4 bases, with 22 bases between them. The CDR3 covers 18 residues. The germline gives CDR1 DFQATT, CDR2 SNEGSKA (reference sequence). CDR3 in DNA: TGCAGTGCTAGAGAGGGTGGTAGGGGGAGCGAACGGTACAATGAGCAGTTCTTC. Protein: CSAREGGRGSERYNEQFF.

The V and J genes are TRBV6-1 and TRBJ2-1, with D tentatively TRBD1 or TRBD2 (5 bases each). The CDR3 has 16 amino acids. CDR1 and CDR2 from the germline V gene are MNHNS and SASEGT. Trimming pared 5 bases from V and 0 bases from J, leaving 14 bases between. CDR3 nucleotides: TGTGCCAGCAGTCAAAACGGGGCCTCCTCCTACAATGAGCAGTTCTTC. Amino acids: CASSQNGASSYNEQFF.

The rearrangement joins TRBV11-1 to TRBJ2-5; D gene unclear. CDR3 length: 13 amino acids. Trimming removed 3 bases at V and 0 bases at J, with 5 bases between. The germline gives CDR1 SGHAT, CDR2 FQDESV (reference sequence). In nucleotides, the CDR3 is TGTGCCAGCAGCTTTGCCAACCAAGAGACCCAGTACTTC. Translation: CASSFANQETQYF.

The chain is built from TRBV19 and TRBJ1-2; D unresolved. The germline V gene has CDR1 LNHDA and CDR2 SQIVND (reference sequence). The CDR3 length is 16 residues. V lost 2 bases and J 6 bases, leaving 19 bases between the germline ends. The CDR3 spells CASSITSGELSNGYTF. The CDR3 DNA sequence: TGTGCCAGTAGTATAACGTCGGGTGAACTAAGCAATGGCTACACCTTC.

This clonotype was observed a few times. This CDR3 is CASSRDRDPGGTQYF. The CDR3 nucleotides read TGTGCCAGCAGTCGCGACCGGGACCCCGGGGGGACCCAGTACTTC. This sequence joins TRBV12-3 or TRBV12-4 and TRBJ2-5; D is possibly TRBD2 (6 bases). This CDR3 is 15 amino acids long. The V and J ends lost 5 bases and 7 bases respectively, with 20 bases between them.

The rearrangement joins TRBV28 to TRBJ2-1, with 13 bases lining up with TRBD2. This CDR3 is built from 17 residues. V shed 5 bases and J 3 bases; nucleotides not matched to a gene: 7. The germline V gene has CDR1 MDHEN and CDR2 SYDVKM. CDR3 DNA sequence: TGTGCCAGCAGTCCAAGGACTAGCGGGAGTATCTACAATGAGCAGTTCTTC. Its protein is CASSPRTSGSIYNEQFF.

On this clonotype itself: One end of the junction varies from germline; a read error may be responsible. The rearrangement uses TRBV7-7 and TRBJ2-2; 8 bases align to TRBD1. CDR3 length: 14 amino acids. From germline, CDR1 is SSHAT and CDR2 FNYEAQ (reference sequence). The CDR3 here is CASSPDRATGELFF. CDR3 DNA sequence: TGTGCTAGCAGCCCGGACAGGGCCACCGGGGAGCTGTTTTTT.

In this sample, this clonotype turned up a few times. CDR3 residues: CASSASSGGAADTQYF. The CDR3 DNA is TGTGCCAGCAGCGCATCTAGCGGGGGGGCGGCAGATACGCAGTATTTT. The rearrangement joins TRBV7-2 to TRBJ2-3; TRBD2 matches 12 bases. Looked up from germline, CDR1 is SGHTA and CDR2 is FQGNSA. The CDR3 length is 16 residues. Trimming cost V 5 bases and J 4 bases; bases outside gene matches: 7.

This chain joins TRBV20-1 and TRBJ1-2; perhaps TRBD1 as D (5 bases). CDR1 is DFQATT and CDR2 is SNEGSKA in the germline V gene (reference sequence). The CDR3 covers 13 residues. Deletions cut 5 bases from V and 1 base from J, with 11 bases between. CDR3: CSASRGGNYGYTF. The CDR3 DNA follows: TGCAGTGCTTCACGGGGCGGTAACTATGGCTACACCTTC.

The chain combines TRBV27 with TRBJ1-2; unclear D gene. Germline-derived CDR1 and CDR2 are MNHEY and SMNVEV (reference sequence). The CDR3 runs 15 residues. The V gene lost 3 bases and the J gene lost 2 bases, with 13 bases spanning the gap. The CDR3 DNA follows: TGTGCCAGCAGTTTGGACGCAGGCACGAACTATGGCTACACCTTC. Amino acids: CASSLDAGTNYGYTF.

This chain links TRBV20-1 with TRBJ2-1; D not certain. The CDR3 length is 11 residues. The V gene's germline CDR1 is DFQATT and CDR2 SNEGSKA (reference sequence). V dropped 7 bases and J dropped 8 bases, with 12 bases sitting between them. The CDR3, as DNA: TGCAGTGGCGAGTCCCCCTATGAGCAGTTCTTC. This encodes CSGESPYEQFF.

This clonotype was detected a few times. This chain links TRBV20-1 with TRBJ2-1; D could derive from TRBD1 or TRBD2 (5 bases each). Germline CDR1 and CDR2: DFQATT and SNEGSKA (reference sequence). The germline V and J ends were trimmed by 2 bases and 3 bases, with 17 bases remaining between them. This CDR3 has 16 amino acids. The CDR3 DNA reads as TGCAGTGCTAGACGGGATGGGGAAGGGGTCTACAATGAGCAGTTCTTC. This encodes CSARRDGEGVYNEQFF.

As DNA, the CDR3 is TGTGCCAGCAGCCAAGATTATAGGATGAACTATGGCTACACCTTC. Amino acids: CASSQDYRMNYGYTF. The V gene is TRBV4-2, the J gene TRBJ1-2; the D is unclear. V was shortened by 0 bases and J by 2 bases, with 10 bases between the two germline ends. The CDR3 spans 15 residues. CDR1 is LGHNA, CDR2 YNFKEQ, per germline.

V is TRBV12-3 or TRBV12-4 and J is TRBJ2-5; 10 positions agree with TRBD2. The length of the CDR3 is 14 residues. V was clipped by 6 bases and J by 5 bases; unmatched bases: 6. As DNA, the CDR3 is TGTGCCAGCAGGGCTAGCGGGGGTTGGGAGACCCAGTACTTC. Protein sequence: CASRASGGWETQYF.

The chain employs TRBV6-1 and TRBJ2-5; 9 bases are shared with TRBD2. V lost 3 bases to trimming and J lost 1 base; unmatched junction nucleotides: 6. The germline V gene encodes CDR1 MNHNS and CDR2 SASEGT. The CDR3 runs 16 residues. The DNA for the CDR3 is TGTGCCAGCAGTGATCCGCTGCGGGGGGGCCAAGAGACCCAGTACTTC. Encoded protein: CASSDPLRGGQETQYF.

The CDR3: CASSLATSYEQYF. CDR3 coding DNA: TGTGCCAGCAGCTTAGCTACATCCTACGAGCAGTACTTC. The chain uses TRBV7-2 and TRBJ2-7; D is uncertain. Per the germline V gene, CDR1 is SGHTA and CDR2 is FQGNSA. V was shortened by 0 bases and J by 1 base, with 4 bases between the two germline ends. This CDR3 is built from 13 residues.

This clonotype occurred a few times. The rearrangement links TRBV7-9 to TRBJ2-5; 9 nucleotides agree with TRBD2. The V gene end was trimmed by 5 bases and the J gene end by 1 base; junction bases not matched to a gene: 8. CDR3 size: 16 residues. The germline gives CDR1 SEHNR, CDR2 FQNEAQ (reference sequence). Here the CDR3 DNA reads TGTGCCAGCAGCCCGCTAGCGGGGCGAGGCCAAGAGACCCAGTACTTC. Amino acids: CASSPLAGRGQETQYF.

V is TRBV27 and J is TRBJ2-5, with 9 bases that match TRBD2. Germline V gives CDR1 MNHEY, CDR2 SMNVEV (reference sequence). The CDR3 length is 16 residues. V lost 2 bases to trimming and J lost 5 bases; unmatched junction nucleotides: 9. The CDR3 nucleotides read TGTGCCAGCAGTTTAGGACGCGGGGGGGCCTTTGAGACCCAGTACTTC. It yields the protein CASSLGRGGAFETQYF.

This clonotype is medium-sized (0.01 to 0.1%) by share. The CDR3 DNA reads as TGTGCCAGCAGCTTACGAGGGGGGAACTATGGCTACACCTTC. This codes for CASSLRGGNYGYTF. V is TRBV7-8 and J is TRBJ1-2, with D possibly TRBD1 on 6 matching bases. CDR3 size: 14 residues. V gave up 2 bases and J gave up 2 bases, with 9 bases separating them. Per germline, CDR1 SGHVS and CDR2 FQNEAQ.

The J gene is TRBJ2-7, the V gene TRBV7-2, with TRBD1 matching 7 bases. This CDR3 is 13 amino acids long. J lost 6 bases, V lost 5 bases, and 7 bases had no gene match. Looked up from germline, CDR1 is SGHTA and CDR2 is FQGNSA. The CDR3: CASSPGTVGEQYF. The CDR3 nucleotides are TGTGCCAGCAGCCCAGGGACAGTTGGCGAGCAGTACTTC.

This chain links TRBV6-4 with TRBJ2-5; D uncertain. The length of the CDR3 is 15 residues. Trimming removed 5 bases at V and 3 bases at J, with 16 bases between. Germline CDR1 and CDR2: MRHNA and SNTAGT. The CDR3 bases are TGTGCCAGCAGTTCAGGCTTTGTGGGCAAAGAGACCCAGTACTTC. It translates to CASSSGFVGKETQYF.

This chain connects TRBV6-2 or TRBV6-3 to TRBJ2-7, with D perhaps matching TRBD2 (6 bases). CDR3 size: 12 residues. CDR1 MNHEY and CDR2 SVGEGT come from the germline V gene. The V end lost 11 bases, the J end lost 2 bases, and 13 bases lay between the germline ends. Here the CDR3 reads CAAGRIAYEQYF. Here the CDR3 DNA reads TGTGCCGCGGGGCGGATAGCCTACGAGCAGTACTTC.

This clonotype was seen a handful of times. This chain joins TRBV7-3 and TRBJ1-2, with D possibly being TRBD1 (6 bases). CDR1 is SGHTA, CDR2 FQGTGA, per germline. This CDR3 has 13 residues. V shed 5 bases and J shed 8 bases, with 15 bases lying between them. As DNA, the CDR3 is TGTGCCAGCAGCCAAAGAGGGGGACAAGGCTACACCTTC. It translates to CASSQRGGQGYTF.

The chain has TRBV28 and TRBJ1-2, with 11 bases aligning to TRBD1. Germline V gene lookup returns CDR1 MDHEN and CDR2 SYDVKM. V shed 5 bases and J 10 bases; nucleotides not matched to a gene: 6. The CDR3 has 13 amino acids. DNA for the CDR3: TGTGCCAGCAGTATTCCAGGACAGGGGGCCTACACCTTC. It yields the protein CASSIPGQGAYTF.

The V and J genes are TRBV20-1 and TRBJ1-1; D is perhaps TRBD1 (6 bases). CDR3 length: 16 residues. Germline assignment: CDR1 DFQATT and CDR2 SNEGSKA (reference sequence). Trimming took 3 bases from V and 0 from J, leaving 17 bases between them. CDR3 nucleotide sequence: TGCAGTGCTAGCCAGACAGGCGGATCAATGAACACTGAAGCTTTCTTT. Its protein is CSASQTGGSMNTEAFF.

The CDR3 bases are TGCAGTGCTATGGGGGCATACTCCTATAATTCACCCCTCCACTTT. Amino acids: CSAMGAYSYNSPLHF. This rearrangement joins TRBV20-1 to TRBJ1-6; D might be TRBD1 (6 bases). The CDR3 covers 15 residues. Germline CDR1 is DFQATT and CDR2 is SNEGSKA (reference sequence). Trimming removed 4 bases at V and 0 bases at J, with 10 bases between.